The T cell receptor beta chain under discussion was sequenced for a study of cytomegalovirus exposure and HLA in healthy donors. The trim removed 3 bases at V and 5 bases at J, leaving 6 bases unmatched. The CDR3 length is 15 residues. Germline assignment: CDR1 LGHNA and CDR2 YSLEER. Use of 60 Vbeta and 13 Jbeta primers characterized the PCR. Using immunoSEQ multiplex PCR, the repertoire was profiled, and TCRdb retains in-frame clones only, with some absent. The sample has approximately 38,000 clones; approximately 80% are singletons. Remarks on this clone: The antigen is undetermined.

The study, taken as a whole, reports: TCR beta V- and J-gene trimming, according to a later analysis, was linked to a missense DCLRE1C variant. As immune exposure information, only CMV serostatus was available. The study put 150 to 200 TCR beta chains on its list as cytomegalovirus-associated.

The clonotype was recovered from a woman between 18 and 29 years old in good health and CMV-seronegative. The sequencing sample was made of PBMCs. V is TRBV4-3 and J is TRBJ1-2; 10 bases align to TRBD1. CDR3 residues: CASSQTRDRGYGYTF. The CDR3 DNA follows: TGCGCCAGCAGCCAGACCCGGGACAGGGGATATGGCTACACCTTC.